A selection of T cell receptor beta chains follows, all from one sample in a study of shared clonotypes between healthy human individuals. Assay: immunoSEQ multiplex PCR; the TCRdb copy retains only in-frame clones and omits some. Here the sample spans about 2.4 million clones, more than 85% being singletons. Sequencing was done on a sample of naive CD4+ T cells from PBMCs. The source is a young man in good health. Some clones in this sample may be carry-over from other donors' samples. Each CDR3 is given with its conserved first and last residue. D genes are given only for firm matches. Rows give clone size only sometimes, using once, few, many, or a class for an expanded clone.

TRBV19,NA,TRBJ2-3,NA,TGTGCCAGTATAGACAGGATCACAGATACGCAGTATTTT,CASIDRITDTQYF
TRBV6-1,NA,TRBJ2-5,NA,TGTGCCAGCAGTGAATGGGGGATGGGGGAGACCCAGTACTTC,CASSEWGMGETQYF
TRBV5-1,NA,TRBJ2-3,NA,TGCGCCAGCAGCTTGGAGTACAGCCCCACAGATACGCAGTATTTT,CASSLEYSPTDTQYF
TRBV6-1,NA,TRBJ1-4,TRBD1,TGTGCCAGCAGTGATAGGGACAGGGGCCAGGCAACTAATGAAAAACTGTTTTTT,CASSDRDRGQATNEKLFF
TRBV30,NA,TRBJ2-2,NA,TGTGCCTGGAGTGTACAAGGGGGGGGGACCGGGGAGCTGTTTTTT,CAWSVQGGGTGELFF
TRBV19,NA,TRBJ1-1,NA,TGTGCCAGTAGTATCAAGACGGCCCGTGGCACTGAAGCTTTCTTT,CASSIKTARGTEAFF
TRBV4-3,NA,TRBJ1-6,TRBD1,TGCGCCAGCAGCCAATCCGGGACAGAGTATAATTCACCCCTCCACTTT,CASSQSGTEYNSPLHF
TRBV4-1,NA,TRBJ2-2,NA,TGCGCCAGCAGCCAAGAGGGGCTAGCAGGGGGGGAGCTGTTTTTT,CASSQEGLAGGELFF
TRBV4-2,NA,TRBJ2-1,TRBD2,TGTGCCAGCAGCCGGGCCGGACTAGCGGCTTACAATGAGCAGTTCTTC,CASSRAGLAAYNEQFF
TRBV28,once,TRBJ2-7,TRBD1,TGTGCCAGCACCAAATTCGGACAGGGAGGCACCTACGAGCAGTACTTC,CASTKFGQGGTYEQYF
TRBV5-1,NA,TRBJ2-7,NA,TGCGCCAGCAGCTTGGTGGTGGGCCCCTACGAGCAGTACTTC,CASSLVVGPYEQYF
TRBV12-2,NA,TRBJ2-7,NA,TGTGCAAGTCGCTACCGGGACCCTAAAGCCCACTACGAGCAGTACTTC,CASRYRDPKAHYEQYF
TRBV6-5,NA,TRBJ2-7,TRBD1,TGTGCCAGCAGTTACGTAAGGACAGGGGGATACGAGCAGTACTTC,CASSYVRTGGYEQYF
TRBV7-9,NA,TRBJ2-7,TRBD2,TGTGCCAGCAGCTTACTAGCGGGGGTCGGGGAGCAGTACTTC,CASSLLAGVGEQYF
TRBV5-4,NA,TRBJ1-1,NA,TGTGCCAGCAGCTTGAGTGGGGAAGCTTTCTTT,CASSLSGEAFF
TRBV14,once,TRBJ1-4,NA,TGTGCCAGCAGCCACAGTGAAAAACTGTTTTTT,CASSHSEKLFF
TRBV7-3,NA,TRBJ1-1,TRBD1,TGTGCCAGCAGCTTCGGACAGGGCGGTCTGGCTTTCTTT,CASSFGQGGLAFF
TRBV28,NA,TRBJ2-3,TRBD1,TGTGCCAGCAGTCCCCCACAGGGGGATACGCAGTATTTT,CASSPPQGDTQYF
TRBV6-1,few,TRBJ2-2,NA,TGTGCCAGCAGTGGACAACCGAACACCGGGGAGCTGTTTTTT,CASSGQPNTGELFF
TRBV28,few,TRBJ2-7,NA,TGTGCCAGCAGTTTTGGGGGTGGCTACGAGCAGTACTTC,CASSFGGGYEQYF
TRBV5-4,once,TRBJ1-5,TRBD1,TGTGCCAGCAGCTCGGACAGGTCCCAGCCCCAGCATTTT,CASSSDRSQPQHF
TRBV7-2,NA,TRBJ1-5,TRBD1,TGTGCCAGCGGACGCCCAGGGGGGGATCAGCCCCAGCATTTT,CASGRPGGDQPQHF
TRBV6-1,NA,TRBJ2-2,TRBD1,TGTGCCAGCAGTGAGGGACAGGGGGTCACCGGGGAGCTGTTTTTT,CASSEGQGVTGELFF
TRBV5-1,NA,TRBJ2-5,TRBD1,TGCGCCAGCAGCTTGGCTGACAGGGGGCGCCTAGAGACCCAGTACTTC,CASSLADRGRLETQYF
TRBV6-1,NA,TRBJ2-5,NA,TGTGCCAGCAGGGAAGGACAGTGGGAGACCCAGTACTTC,CASREGQWETQYF
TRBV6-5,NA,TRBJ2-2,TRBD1,TGTGCCAGCAAATTCCGGGACAGAAACACCGGGGAGCTGTTTTTT,CASKFRDRNTGELFF
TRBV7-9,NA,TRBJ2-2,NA,TGTGCCAGCAGCGCTCGGGAGCCACCTCAAAGCACCGGGGAGCTGTTTTTT,CASSAREPPQSTGELFF
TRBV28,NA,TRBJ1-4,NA,TGTGCCAGCAAAAGTTCTGACTTTAATGAAAAACTGTTTTTT,CASKSSDFNEKLFF
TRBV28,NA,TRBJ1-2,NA,TGTGCCAGCAGACGACAGGCTGGTGGATATGGCTACACCTTC,CASRRQAGGYGYTF
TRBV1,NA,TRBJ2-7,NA,TGCACCAGCGGACTAGCGGGATGGTACGAGCAGTACTTC,CTSGLAGWYEQYF
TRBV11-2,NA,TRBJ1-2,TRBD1,TGTGCCAGCAGCCCACGGGACAGGGTGTATGGCTACACCTTC,CASSPRDRVYGYTF
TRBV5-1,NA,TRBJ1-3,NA,TGCGCCAGCAGCTTGGCAGGGTCCTCTGGAAACACCATATATTTT,CASSLAGSSGNTIYF
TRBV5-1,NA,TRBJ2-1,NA,TGCGCCAGCAGCTTGGGGGGGTTCTCCTACAATGAGCAGTTCTTC,CASSLGGFSYNEQFF
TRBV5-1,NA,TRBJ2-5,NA,TGCGCCAGCAGCTTGGGGTGGCGAGAGACCCAGTACTTC,CASSLGWRETQYF
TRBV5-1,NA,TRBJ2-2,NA,TGCGCCAGCAGCTGGACAGAGACCGGGGAGCTGTTTTTT,CASSWTETGELFF
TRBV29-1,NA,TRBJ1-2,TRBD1,TGCAGCGTTGAGGTCGGGACAGGGGGCAGGGGCTACACCTTC,CSVEVGTGGRGYTF
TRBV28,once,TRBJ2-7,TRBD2,TGTGCCAGCAGCCTAGCGGGACTCTACGAGCAGTACTTC,CASSLAGLYEQYF
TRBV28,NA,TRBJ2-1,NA,TGTGCCAGCAGTTATCCCCGGACAGCCTCAACCACGGGTTCAAACAATGAGCAGTTCTTC,CASSYPRTASTTGSNNEQFF
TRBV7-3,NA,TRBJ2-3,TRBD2,TGTGCCAGCAGCGCAACTGGACTAGCGGGAGATACGCAGTATTTT,CASSATGLAGDTQYF
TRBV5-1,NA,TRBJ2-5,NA,TGCGCCAGCAGCTCCCAGCTCTTGGGAGAGACCCAGTACTTC,CASSSQLLGETQYF
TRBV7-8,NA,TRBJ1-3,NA,TGTGCCAGCAGCTTAGCCCGGGGAATAGGCTCTGGAAACACCATATATTTT,CASSLARGIGSGNTIYF
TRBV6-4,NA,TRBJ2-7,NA,NA,CASSLERDYEQYF
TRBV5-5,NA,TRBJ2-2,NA,TGTGCCAGCAGCTTGGTGGGGGCTGCCACCGGGGAGCTGTTTTTT,CASSLVGAATGELFF
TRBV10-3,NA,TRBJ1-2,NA,TGTGCCATCAGTGAAGCTGGGTCGAACTATGGCTACACCTTC,CAISEAGSNYGYTF
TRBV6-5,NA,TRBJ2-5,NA,TGTGCCAGCGGAAAACCCGACGAAGAGACCCAGTACTTC,CASGKPDEETQYF
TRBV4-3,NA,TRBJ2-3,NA,TGCGCCAGCAGCTCAAGGCGGTGGCGGGGTAGCACAGATACGCAGTATTTT,CASSSRRWRGSTDTQYF
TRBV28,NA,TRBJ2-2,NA,TGTGCCAGCAGTTTGAGGGGCGGGCCTACCGGGGAGCTGTTTTTT,CASSLRGGPTGELFF
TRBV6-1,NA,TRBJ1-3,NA,TGTGCCAGCAGTGCACTTAGTCCCCAAAGCTCTGGAAACACCATATATTTT,CASSALSPQSSGNTIYF
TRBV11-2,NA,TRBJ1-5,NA,TGTGCCAGCAGCGTGTCGACAGGCAATCAGCCCCAGCATTTT,CASSVSTGNQPQHF
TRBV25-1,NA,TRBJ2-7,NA,TGTGCCAGCAGTGAACAAAACCGGATCTACGAGCAGTACTTC,CASSEQNRIYEQYF
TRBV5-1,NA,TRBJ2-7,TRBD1,TGCGCCAGCAGCTTGGTAGGGGGCCGGTACGAGCAGTACTTC,CASSLVGGRYEQYF
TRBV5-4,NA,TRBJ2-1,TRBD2,TGTGCCAGCAGCTTGCCCACCGGGACTAGCGGGAGGTTCTATGAGCAGTTCTTC,CASSLPTGTSGRFYEQFF
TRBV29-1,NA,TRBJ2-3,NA,TGCAGCGGCAGCCCCCGGACAGGCACAGATACGCAGTATTTT,CSGSPRTGTDTQYF